This TCR beta chain was captured by sequencing in a study of somatic mutations in cytotoxic T cells in rheumatoid arthritis. Measured with immunoSEQ multiplex PCR; TCRdb has only the in-frame clones, and not every one. The profile covers 15,000 to 20,000 clones, with about four fifths appearing a single time and about 20% taken by the ten largest. This clone has a single count. This CDR3 comprises 18 residues. The trim removed 0 bases at V and 5 bases at J, leaving 11 bases unmatched. Germline values: CDR1 LNHNV, CDR2 YYDKDF (reference sequence). This receptor was taken from an adult with rheumatoid arthritis. Sequenced input: CD8+ T cells sorted from blood. The V and J genes are TRBV15 and TRBJ2-5; 11 bases agree with TRBD2. The CDR3 bases are TGTGCCACCAGCAGAGATCTCTCACTAGCGGGAGAGGATGAGACCCAGTACTTC. Its protein product is CATSRDLSLAGEDETQYF. The variable domain in full, with the rest retrieved from reference TRBV15 and TRBJ2-5, is DAMVIQNPRYQVTQFGKPVTLSCSQTLNHNVMYWYQQKSSQAPKLLFHYYDKDFNNEADTPDNFQSRRPNTSFCFLDIRSPGLGDTAMYLCATSRDLSLAGEDETQYFGPGTRLLVL.